This paragraph reports one T cell receptor (beta chain). V lost 3 bases, J lost 1 base, and 8 bases stayed unmatched. The V gene's germline CDR1 is DFQATT and CDR2 SNEGSKA (reference sequence). CDR3 size: 16 residues. The data are from a study of blood T cells in healthy people across ages. A second about 7 to 11 cycle PCR used barcoded and J-beta primers. TCRdb passed the 5' RACE reads through MiXCR, listing each CDR3 protein once. This sample has approximately 800,000 distinct CDR3 sequences, with roughly 50% found just once. Sequencing input: blood. This sequence originates from a man aged 40-49 years in good health. The chain combines TRBV20-1 with TRBJ2-3; 9 nucleotides line up with TRBD2. CDR3 sequence reads: CSARNLAGLRTDTQYF. The DNA for the CDR3 is TGCAGTGCTAGGAATCTAGCGGGGCTCCGCACAGATACGCAGTATTTT.